This record covers a single TCR beta chain. Its matching antigen is unknown. At one end, the junction sequence differs from germline, possibly due to a read error. The record originates from a study of post-analysis software for immune sequencing data. Study-wide results and limits: Significantly lower normalized Chao1 diversity was found in patients with multiple sclerosis relative to controls. TRBV segments more frequent in patients than in controls numbered roughly five and included TRBV5-6, TRBV5-1 and TRBV20-1.

The CDR3 totals 13 residues. Germline CDR1 MNHNS, CDR2 SASEGT. The library was made from cDNA and included unique molecular identifiers. MiXCR, applied by TCRdb to the PCR reads, yields one record per CDR3 protein. The sample has roughly 620,000 distinct CDR3 sequences; roughly 46% are singletons. The sequence was obtained from a girl between 5 and 17 years old with multiple sclerosis. This chain links TRBV6-1 with TRBJ1-2, with D perhaps matching TRBD1 (5 bases). Material: blood. The CDR3 nucleotides are TGTGCCAGCGGATACGGGGCAAACTATGACTACACCTTC. Encoded protein: CASGYGANYDYTF.